One TCR beta chain is described in this entry. Its specific antigen is unknown. Within one base of it there is no much larger clone, and no base qualities were kept. V is pared back by 10 bases and J by 4 bases, with 13 bases lying between the germline termini. CDR1 and CDR2, per the germline V gene, are ENHRY and SYGVKD. From cysteine to phenylalanine, the CDR3 is 12 amino acids long. The DNA shown is the 36-base CDR3, in frame from base 1. This sample is drawn from a study of blood T cells in healthy people across ages (dated by TCRdb to about 2015). In terms of the full investigation: In model experiments, template switching captured about one uniquely barcoded TCR beta cDNA molecule for every two T cells. To track age-related changes in TCR beta repertoire diversity, the study relied on deep sequencing normalized with unique cDNA molecular identifiers. Donors were grouped into four age groups: young (average approximately 16 years), middle-aged (roughly 38), aged (roughly 62) and long-lived (roughly 80). The study analyzed two additional independent replicas of 1 million unique cDNA reads from the same blood draw for two donors, one aged 18 to 29 and one aged 80 or older.

Broad study findings and their caveats: A strong correlation was found between observed TCR beta diversity and the percentage of naive T cells measured by flow cytometry. Since profiling was done on bulk unsorted PBMCs, naive and antigen-experienced compartments could not be conclusively compared. Estimates of total diversity based on one million sequenced T cells were considered lower bounds and underestimates. The long-lived group showed more naive CD4+ T cells, fewer expanded clones and increased TCR diversity than the aged group, suggesting age selection. Donor CMV infection status was unknown, potentially confounding age-related changes in expanded clonotypes. Observed TCR beta diversity per million T cells fell roughly linearly with age, and a significant reduction was already apparent by age roughly 40.

Libraries were made using 5' RACE. The sequencer was an Illumina HiSeq 2500. A second 7 to 11 cycle PCR used a sample-barcoded 5' primer and a J-beta primer mix. A template-switch 5' adaptor carrying 12 random nucleotides introduced a unique molecular identifier onto each TCR beta cDNA molecule. At least 3 million CDR3-containing paired-end reads were obtained from each sample. First-strand cDNA synthesis was performed from all RNA using the Mint cDNA synthesis kit, with priming by a TRBC-specific oligonucleotide. After uracil-DNA glycosylase treatment, a first 18-cycle PCR used universal primers M1SS and BC2_uni_R on all cDNA. The paper's data handling went like this. For normalization, 1 million high-quality reads, each with a distinct molecular identifier, were randomly selected from each sample. Instead of being binned into consensus sequences, reads with shared molecular identifiers were discarded. CDR3 identification, clonotype clustering and error correction used MiTCR with a Q25 quality threshold and the strictest error-elimination algorithm. Lower-bound total TCR beta diversity was estimated with a nonparametric unseen species model using Euler transformation. Through fastp at Q25 and MiXCR, TCRdb rebuilt clones from the public reads, retaining in-frame beta chains. Each record represents a unique CDR3 protein, reported with the most common genes and DNA among its rows. It is TCRdb's table, rather than the study itself, that gives the V and J calls and clone size. The sample table records more than 900,000 distinct CDR3 sequences; roughly 24% of these occur just once. The top ten hold less than 0.85% of the sample.

The roughly 37 donors, aged roughly 6 to 90 years, were systemically healthy Caucasian individuals from Russia. About 9.1 milliliters of peripheral blood were collected from each donor into EDTA-treated Vacutainer tubes. Ficoll-Paque density-gradient centrifugation was used to isolate PBMCs, with at least 6.5 million per sample. Total RNA, at least 6 micrograms per sample, was extracted from PBMCs with Trizol reagent. For every donor, flow cytometry on a PBMC aliquot measured the percentage of naive CD45RAhigh/CD27high T cells. This sample was also put to use in a study of T cells of mothers and their children. As that second study puts it: The donors were nine systemically healthy Caucasian individuals, made up of three mothers and their six children. cDNA synthesis consumed the entire amount of extracted RNA, loaded at about 1.6 ug RNA in each 15 ul reaction. Sample barcodes and 2-4 random nucleotides were added via the M1S primer in the second PCR. Over 9 million TCR beta CDR3 reads came from each mother, compared with roughly 2.8 million reads from each child. TCR recombination output is similarly shaped by thymic selection in related and unrelated pairs, with a minor effect exerted by inherited differences. Related mother-child pairs always showed normalized repertoire overlap that was slightly higher than in unrelated mother-child pairs, though the difference was never significant. No persistent microchimeric T cell clones were found, with a detection sensitivity of approximately 100 clones per million clonotypes. Deep NGS was used in the study to compare the TCR beta repertoires of mothers and children and to look for features that separate related mother-child pairs from unrelated individuals. The mean age was roughly 44 +/- 4 years for the mothers and around 11 +/- 4 years for the children. After adapters were ligated using NEBNext reagents, the libraries underwent 100+100 nt paired-end sequencing on an Illumina HiSeq 2000. To avoid cross-contamination, the mother libraries and the child libraries were prepared a month apart and sequenced in separate runs. Each donor had between about 450,000 and 2,100,000 distinct TCR beta clonotypes identified. Naive TCR beta clonotypes were estimated from low-frequency clonotypes matched to each donor's FACS-determined naive share, without sorting.

The sequenced sample consisted of blood. The rearrangement combines TRBV10-3 with TRBJ1-2; the D gene is possibly TRBD1, with 6 bases matching. The sequence was obtained from a girl aged 2-10 years in good health. The CDR3 amino acid sequence is: CATRQEVYGYTF. The sequence in DNA is TGTGCCACCCGACAGGAGGTCTATGGCTACACCTTC.